This T cell receptor beta chain was captured by sequencing in a study of CD8+ T cells in alopecia areata. Treatment noted: oral pan-JAK inhibitor, 5-10 mg twice daily. Sequencing used cDNA as its template, made by extracting RNA and reverse transcribing it. Some clones are missing from TCRdb's copy, which holds only in-frame ones; the method was immunoSEQ multiplex PCR. The table shows about 200,000 clones, with roughly 60% occurring only once. Sequenced material: CD4+ T cells sorted from blood, taken at week 24, from a patient treated with tofacitinib. The TCR was taken from a human donor with alopecia areata.

Written as DNA, the CDR3 is TGTGCCAGCAGCCGGACAGGGAGCTATGGCTACACCTTC. Amino acids: CASSRTGSYGYTF. The chain links TRBV5-6 to TRBJ1-2; 8 bases are shared with TRBD1. Germline lookup yields CDR1 SGHDT and CDR2 YYEEEE. Unmatched junction bases numbered 3, after V lost 4 bases and J lost 4 bases. The CDR3 extends over 13 amino acids.